Each of the 32 T cell receptor beta chains below was sequenced from the same sample in a study of blood T cell repertoires in COVID-19. Profiled with immunoSEQ multiplex PCR; TCRdb holds only in-frame clones, not every one. The profile shows about 46,000 clones, 80% to 90% of them singletons. The specimen was peripheral blood. The receptors originated from an elderly woman with COVID-19, enrolled during active disease.

This sequence joins TRBV7-9 and TRBJ1-6; TRBD1 matches at 12 bases. CDR3 length equals 15 residues. From germline, CDR1 is SEHNR and CDR2 FQNEAQ (reference sequence). The J segment lost 8 bases and the V segment lost 5 bases, leaving 4 bases of the junction unmatched. The CDR3 sequence: CASSPGTGGDSPLHF. The CDR3 region has the DNA TGTGCCAGCAGCCCGGGGACAGGGGGCGATTCACCCCTCCACTTT.

The chain uses TRBV19 and TRBJ1-5, with D maybe TRBD1 (6 bases). Germline values: CDR1 LNHDA, CDR2 SQIVND (reference sequence). CDR3 size: 16 residues. V was cut by 5 bases and J by 1 base, with 15 bases left in between. Written as DNA, the CDR3 is TGTGCCAGTAGTGTCTCAAGAGGGGGAAGCAATCAGCCCCAGCATTTT. Protein product: CASSVSRGGSNQPQHF. Supplemented by reference TRBV19 and TRBJ1-5, the full variable domain reads DGGITQSPKYLFRKEGQNVTLSCEQNLNHDAMYWYRQDPGQGLRLIYYSQIVNDFQKGDIAEGYSVSREKKESFPLTVTSAQKNPTAFYLCASSVSRGGSNQPQHFGDGTRLSIL.

The chain has TRBV28 and TRBJ1-1; 8 bases align to TRBD1. CDR1 and CDR2 from the germline V gene are MDHEN and SYDVKM. V dropped 6 bases and J dropped 0; count of bases not matched to a gene: 9. The CDR3 is 16 amino acids. CDR3 nucleotides: TGTGCCAGCAGCCCAGGACAGGGTTTCATGAACACTGAAGCTTTCTTT. This codes for CASSPGQGFMNTEAFF.

The chain has TRBV19 and TRBJ2-1; 8 nucleotides match TRBD1. Per the germline V gene, CDR1 is LNHDA and CDR2 is SQIVND (reference sequence). V lost 5 bases to trimming and J lost 0 bases; unmatched junction nucleotides: 6. This CDR3 is built from 16 residues. The CDR3 loop reads CASSLQGASSYNEQFF. CDR3 coding DNA: TGTGCCAGTAGTCTCCAGGGGGCTAGCTCCTACAATGAGCAGTTCTTC. Combining the CDR3 with reference TRBV19 and TRBJ2-1 gives the whole variable domain DGGITQSPKYLFRKEGQNVTLSCEQNLNHDAMYWYRQDPGQGLRLIYYSQIVNDFQKGDIAEGYSVSREKKESFPLTVTSAQKNPTAFYLCASSLQGASSYNEQFFGPGTRLTVL.

This chain uses TRBV18 with TRBJ1-3; unclear D gene. V was cut by 0 bases and J by 3 bases, with 9 bases left in between. Germline V gene data show CDR1 as KGHSH and CDR2 as LQKENI. This CDR3 contains 15 residues. The CDR3: CASSPPEGFGNTIYF. In DNA, the CDR3 is TGTGCCAGCTCACCACCGGAGGGTTTTGGAAACACCATATATTTT. Drawing the rest from reference TRBV18 and TRBJ1-3, the complete variable domain is NAGVMQNPRHLVRRRGQEARLRCSPMKGHSHVYWYRQLPEEGLKFMVYLQKENIIDESGMPKERFSAEFPKEGPSILRIQQVVRGDSAAYFCASSPPEGFGNTIYFGEGSWLTVV.

The V and J genes are TRBV7-2 and TRBJ1-2; D unclear. The CDR3 covers 15 residues. The V gene lost 1 base and the J gene lost 0 bases, with 9 bases spanning the gap. CDR1 is SGHTA and CDR2 is FQGNSA in the germline V gene. The DNA of the CDR3 is TGTGCCAGCAGCTTAGGCCCGCCAGCTAACTATGGCTACACCTTC. This sequence encodes CASSLGPPANYGYTF.

V gene TRBV7-6 combines with J gene TRBJ2-5, with 7 positions matching TRBD2. Germline trimming cut 1 base from V and 4 bases from J; bases unmatched to any gene: 6. CDR3 length: 15 amino acids. The germline gives CDR1 SGHVS, CDR2 FNYEAQ. The CDR3 loop is CASSLVGLGRETQYF. In DNA, the CDR3 is TGTGCCAGCAGCTTAGTCGGACTAGGACGAGAGACCCAGTACTTC.

The V gene is TRBV27, the J gene TRBJ2-3; the D is unclear. Germline CDR1 reads MNHEY; CDR2 reads SMNVEV (reference sequence). Trimming left V 5 bases short and J 5 bases short, with 8 bases between. The CDR3 consists of 12 residues. CDR3 nucleotide sequence: TGTGCCAGCAGTCCGACGGGAGATACGCAGTATTTT. Its protein product is CASSPTGDTQYF.

The V call is TRBV12-3 or TRBV12-4, the J call TRBJ1-1; 8 bases agree with TRBD1. The CDR3 runs 13 residues. The V segment lost 4 bases and the J segment 11 bases; nucleotides outside the gene matches: 9. The CDR3 is CASSSDRGGRAFF. CDR3 nucleotides: TGTGCCAGCAGTTCCGACAGGGGAGGGCGGGCTTTCTTT.

The chain has TRBV2 and TRBJ2-1; D gene unclear. Trimming removed 7 bases from V and 9 bases from J, with 16 bases in between. CDR3 length equals 13 residues. Per germline, CDR1 SNHLY and CDR2 FYNNEI. CDR3 coding DNA: TGTGCCAGCACCGCTGGCTTCACAAGTGAGCAGTTCTTC. Its protein is CASTAGFTSEQFF.

The rearrangement links TRBV7-8 to TRBJ1-1; D might be TRBD1 (5 bases). Trimming stripped 5 bases from V and 2 bases from J, with 15 bases between. CDR1 SGHVS and CDR2 FQNEAQ come from the germline V gene. The CDR3 has 15 amino acids. The CDR3 protein is CASSRIGQYNTEAFF. CDR3 nucleotides: TGTGCCAGCAGCCGTATTGGACAATATAACACTGAAGCTTTCTTT. Filled out from reference TRBV7-8 and TRBJ1-1, the complete variable domain reads GAGVSQSPRYKVAKRGQDVALRCDPISGHVSLFWYQQALGQGPEFLTYFQNEAQLDKSGLPSDRFFAERPEGSVSTLKIQRTQQEDSAVYLCASSRIGQYNTEAFFGQGTRLTVV.

This clone was counted once. The genes are TRBV7-9 and TRBJ1-1; D not resolved. Germline loops: CDR1 SEHNR, CDR2 FQNEAQ (reference sequence). The V and J ends lost 7 bases and 3 bases respectively, with 9 bases between them. The CDR3 covers 12 residues. DNA for the CDR3: TGTGCCAGCAATACGGGATACACTGAAGCTTTCTTT. Translated, it gives CASNTGYTEAFF. The full variable domain, its missing parts supplied by reference TRBV7-9 and TRBJ1-1, is DTGVSQNPRHKITKRGQNVTFRCDPISEHNRLYWYRQTLGQGPEFLTYFQNEAQLEKSRLLSDRFSAERPKGSFSTLEIQRTEQGDSAMYLCASNTGYTEAFFGQGTRLTVV.

V and J are TRBV11-2 and TRBJ2-3; 8 positions agree with TRBD2. J was trimmed by 4 bases and V by 0 bases; bases with no gene match: 9. The CDR3 consists of 17 residues. Germline V CDR1 and CDR2: SGHAT, FQNNGV. The CDR3 is CASSLEQAGAGPDTQYF. In DNA form, the CDR3 reads TGTGCCAGCAGCTTAGAACAAGCGGGAGCAGGCCCAGATACGCAGTATTTT.

The genes are TRBV2 and TRBJ2-7; TRBD2 aligns across 12 bases. CDR1 and CDR2 from the germline V gene are SNHLY and FYNNEI. The CDR3 runs 13 residues. This chain's CDR3 is CAGLAGDSYEQYF. The CDR3 DNA sequence: TGTGCGGGACTAGCGGGTGATTCCTACGAGCAGTACTTC.

This chain joins TRBV4-2 and TRBJ1-1; TRBD1 matches at 9 bases. The CDR3 has 16 residues. V lost 1 base to trimming and J lost 5 bases; unmatched junction nucleotides: 8. In germline, CDR1 is LGHNA, CDR2 YNFKEQ. DNA for the CDR3: TGTGCCAGCAGCCAAGCGACAGGGGGGACTGAGACTGAAGCTTTCTTT. It yields the protein CASSQATGGTETEAFF.

The chain carries TRBV5-1 and TRBJ1-2, with TRBD1 matching over 7 bases. CDR3 size: 15 residues. Germline-derived CDR1 and CDR2 are SGHRS and YFSETQ. After removal of 4 bases from V and 0 bases from J, the junction contained 6 bases not matched to a gene. The CDR3 protein is CASSHGQAANYGYTF. In DNA, the CDR3 is TGCGCCAGCAGCCATGGACAGGCGGCTAACTATGGCTACACCTTC.

The genes are TRBV7-9 and TRBJ1-4, with 8 nucleotides matching TRBD1. The CDR3 covers 14 residues. Trimming at V came to 5 bases and at J to 16 bases, leaving 15 bases not matched to a gene. Germline V lookup: CDR1 SEHNR, CDR2 FQNEAQ (reference sequence). The CDR3 DNA reads TGTGCCAGCAGCCCGCAGGGGGCGCCCTTTCGTCGGTTTTTT. Translation: CASSPQGAPFRRFF.

The rearrangement links TRBV4-1 to TRBJ1-2; D is possibly TRBD1 (6 bases). V was cut by 0 bases and J by 1 base, with 15 bases left in between. The CDR3 contains 17 residues. Germline assignment: CDR1 MGHRA and CDR2 YSYEKL. The CDR3, as DNA: TGCGCCAGCAGCCAAGATGCAGAACAGGGCCATAACTATGGCTACACCTTC. This gives the protein CASSQDAEQGHNYGYTF.

The rearrangement links TRBV29-1 to TRBJ1-1; 11 bases match TRBD1. The CDR3 has 12 amino acids. Germline lookup yields CDR1 SQVTM and CDR2 ANQGSEA. V shed 4 bases, J shed 10 bases, and the junction held 5 bases outside the gene matches. CDR3 in amino acids: CSVGGQGASAFF. The CDR3 nucleotides read TGCAGCGTTGGAGGACAGGGGGCCTCAGCTTTCTTT.

V gene TRBV5-6 combines with J gene TRBJ1-2; 10 positions match TRBD1. With V trimmed by 3 bases and J by 4 bases, 3 bases remained unmatched. CDR1 SGHDT and CDR2 YYEEEE come from the germline V gene. The CDR3 has 14 residues. This chain's CDR3 is CASSSTGGLYGYTF. The CDR3, as DNA: TGTGCCAGCAGCTCGACAGGGGGCCTCTATGGCTACACCTTC. Supplemented by reference TRBV5-6 and TRBJ1-2, the full variable domain reads DAGVTQSPTHLIKTRGQQVTLRCSPKSGHDTVSWYQQALGQGPQFIFQYYEEEERQRGNFPDRFSGHQFPNYSSELNVNALLLGDSALYLCASSSTGGLYGYTFGSGTRLTVV.

The chain couples TRBV2 to TRBJ1-2, with a weak D call TRBD1 (6 bases). Trimming shortened V by 6 bases and J by 0 bases, and 14 bases separated the two germline ends. CDR3 length: 15 residues. From germline, CDR1 is SNHLY and CDR2 FYNNEI. The CDR3 loop reads CASSVTGNSNYGYTF. Written as DNA, the CDR3 is TGTGCCAGCAGCGTTACAGGGAACTCTAACTATGGCTACACCTTC.

The CDR3, as DNA: TGTGCCAGCAGCTTAGGGGGCCCGGGACTAGCGGGAGACGAGCAGTACTTC. It yields the protein CASSLGGPGLAGDEQYF. V usage is TRBV11-3 and J usage is TRBJ2-7; 14 nucleotides align to TRBD2. Germline-derived CDR1 and CDR2 are SGHNT and YENEEA. J lost 5 bases, V lost 1 base, and 7 bases had no gene match. The CDR3 contains 17 residues.

The CDR3 coding sequence is TGTGCCAGTAGTCTCCGGACTAGCGGGAGCTACGAGCAGTACTTC. Residues: CASSLRTSGSYEQYF. This sequence joins TRBV19 and TRBJ2-7; 13 nucleotides agree with TRBD2. Germline CDR1 is LNHDA and CDR2 is SQIVND (reference sequence). V lost 5 bases, J lost 3 bases, and 4 bases stayed unmatched. CDR3 length: 15 amino acids.

The rearrangement joins TRBV7-9 to TRBJ2-5; maybe TRBD2 (6 bases). V gave up 4 bases and J gave up 1 base, with 10 bases separating them. CDR1 is SEHNR and CDR2 is FQNEAQ in the germline V gene (reference sequence). This CDR3 is built from 14 residues. CDR3 sequence reads: CASSSTSSQETQYF. The DNA of the CDR3 is TGTGCCAGCAGCTCCACTAGCTCCCAAGAGACCCAGTACTTC.

This clone was observed once. The V and J genes are TRBV7-2 and TRBJ2-1; D is ambiguous. The CDR3 is 12 amino acids. From germline, CDR1 is SGHTA and CDR2 FQGNSA. The V gene lost 1 base and the J gene lost 6 bases, with 4 bases spanning the gap. In nucleotides, the CDR3 is TGTGCCAGCAGCTTAGGGGCCAATGAGCAGTTCTTC. Translating gives CASSLGANEQFF.

The chain has TRBV11-3 and TRBJ2-5, with TRBD2 matching 11 bases. The V gene end was trimmed by 3 bases and the J gene end by 2 bases; junction bases not matched to a gene: 8. Germline V gene sequence: CDR1 SGHNT, CDR2 YENEEA. The CDR3 loop spans 17 amino acids. CDR3 nucleotide sequence: TGTGCCAGCAGCTTGGGGACTAGCGGACTCGGGCAAGAGACCCAGTACTTC. This encodes CASSLGTSGLGQETQYF.

V usage is TRBV28 and J usage is TRBJ2-2, with 14 positions matching TRBD2. V lost 0 bases to trimming and J lost 6 bases; unmatched junction nucleotides: 3. The germline V gene has CDR1 MDHEN and CDR2 SYDVKM. This CDR3 is 17 amino acids long. CDR3 sequence: CASSLWRLAGGPGELFF. The CDR3 DNA reads TGTGCCAGCAGTTTATGGAGACTAGCGGGAGGGCCCGGGGAGCTGTTTTTT.

The chain carries TRBV19 and TRBJ1-4, with 8 bases that match TRBD1. CDR1 and CDR2 (germline): LNHDA, SQIVND (reference sequence). This CDR3 spans 17 amino acids. Trimming at V came to 1 base and at J to 2 bases, leaving 6 bases not matched to a gene. The CDR3, as DNA: TGTGCCAGTAGTATAGGCAGGGGGCTGCGGACTAATGAAAAACTGTTTTTT. This translates into CASSIGRGLRTNEKLFF.

The gene calls are TRBV6-6 and TRBJ2-7; D gene ambiguous. Germline V gene lookup returns CDR1 MNHNY and CDR2 SVGAGI (reference sequence). The CDR3 consists of 13 residues. V gave up 5 bases and J gave up 5 bases, with 13 bases separating them. This chain's CDR3 is CASSPPFPDEQYF. Here the CDR3 DNA reads TGTGCCAGCAGTCCCCCGTTTCCTGACGAGCAGTACTTC.

This sequence joins TRBV3-1 (or the pseudogene TRBV3-2) and TRBJ2-5; 10 bases agree with TRBD1. The CDR3 is made up of 15 amino acids. Trimming cost V 4 bases and J 5 bases; bases outside gene matches: 7. CDR1 is LGHDT, CDR2 YNNKEL, per germline (reference sequence). The CDR3 protein is CASSPWTGGGETQYF. CDR3 DNA: TGTGCCAGCAGCCCCTGGACAGGGGGTGGGGAGACCCAGTACTTC.

V usage is TRBV27 and J usage is TRBJ2-7; 9 bases match TRBD1. From germline, CDR1 is MNHEY and CDR2 SMNVEV (reference sequence). V was clipped by 6 bases and J by 6 bases; unmatched bases: 9. The CDR3 totals 14 residues. CDR3 bases: TGTGCCAGCAGCCTAGTACAGGGGGCGGGCGAGCAGTACTTC. Amino acids: CASSLVQGAGEQYF.

This chain uses TRBV2 with TRBJ2-2; TRBD2 might be the D (5 bases). Germline CDR1 and CDR2: SNHLY and FYNNEI. The CDR3 has 13 amino acids. CDR3 coding DNA: TGTGTGCACCAGGAGCGGAGCACCGGGGAGCTGTTTTTT. It is translated as CVHQERSTGELFF. Complete variable domain (other parts from reference TRBV2 and TRBJ2-2): EPEVTQTPSHQVTQMGQEVILRCVPISNHLYFYWYRQILGQKVEFLVSFYNNEISEKSEIFDDQFSVERPDGSNFTLKIRSTKLEDSAMYFCVHQERSTGELFFGEGSRLTVL.